This T cell receptor beta chain comes out of a study of shared clonotypes between healthy human individuals. Study-wide context: CD4 naive cells filled three plates per donor, CD4 memory three, CD8 naive two and CD8 memory one.

The CDR3 has 13 amino acids. Germline V gene sequence: CDR1 SGHRS, CDR2 YFSETQ. The V end was cut by 4 bases, the J end by 5 bases, with 9 bases between. Profiled with immunoSEQ multiplex PCR; TCRdb holds only in-frame clones, not every one. The top ten clones hold 0.14% of a sample with a few million clones, approximately 94% of them seen once. Notes on this clone: Within the sample, other DNA sequences also encode this same CDR3.

The TCR was taken from a man between 18 and 35 years old in good health. This chain connects TRBV5-1 to TRBJ2-2; possible D gene TRBD2, 5 bases. Source material: naive CD4+ T cells sorted from blood. Subset in this sample: CD45RA+ positively selected. CDR3 protein: CASSLEGTGELFF. CDR3 DNA: TGCGCCAGCAGCCTCGAGGGAACCGGGGAGCTGTTTTTT.